A single sample is the source of the 14 T cell receptor beta chains below, sequenced in a study of immune evolution from preneoplasia to lung adenocarcinoma. The table came from immunoSEQ multiplex PCR; TCRdb's copy has only in-frame clones and leaves some out. The repertoire includes just under 5,000 clones, around 82% of them detected once, and 11% sits in the top ten. The sample consisted of FFPE minimally invasive lung adenocarcinoma tissue. Receptors were obtained from a person between 65 and 80 years old with lung adenocarcinoma.

CDR3: CASSPPMTSGRYNEQFF. The CDR3 DNA sequence: TGTGCCAGCTCACCACCGATGACTAGCGGCCGTTACAATGAGCAGTTCTTC. V and J are TRBV18 and TRBJ2-1; 9 bases are shared with TRBD2. With V trimmed by 0 bases and J by 4 bases, 7 bases remained unmatched. This CDR3 spans 17 amino acids. Germline V gene lookup returns CDR1 KGHSH and CDR2 LQKENI.

The V gene is TRBV29-1, the J gene TRBJ1-1; 7 bases match TRBD1. CDR1 and CDR2 (germline): SQVTM, ANQGSEA. The CDR3 totals 12 residues. V trimming: 4 bases; J trimming: 10 bases; junction bases outside the gene matches: 9. CDR3 amino acids: CSVGQGYLGAFF. CDR3 sequence (DNA): TGCAGCGTTGGACAGGGATACCTAGGAGCTTTCTTT.

Only a few counts were recorded for this clone. The rearrangement joins TRBV7-9 to TRBJ2-3; the match to TRBD1 covers 10 bases. The CDR3 contains 17 residues. Germline V gene data show CDR1 as SEHNR and CDR2 as FQNEAQ (reference sequence). The J segment lost 2 bases and the V segment lost 5 bases, leaving 10 bases of the junction unmatched. For the CDR3, the DNA is TGTGCCAGCAGCACAATATCCGGACAGGGGGACACAGATACGCAGTATTTT. Translating gives CASSTISGQGDTDTQYF.

The chain joins TRBV7-8 to TRBJ2-7; the D gene is possibly TRBD2 (6 bases). This CDR3 has 15 amino acids. V was trimmed by 3 bases and J by 0 bases, leaving 12 bases between them. Germline V gene lookup returns CDR1 SGHVS and CDR2 FQNEAQ. CDR3: CASSFTGTPSYEQYF. CDR3 sequence (DNA): TGTGCCAGCAGCTTCACCGGGACTCCCTCCTACGAGCAGTACTTC.

This clone was detected a few times. The chain has TRBV28 and TRBJ1-1; no clear D. Germline V gene data show CDR1 as MDHEN and CDR2 as SYDVKM. The V and J ends lost 9 bases and 0 bases respectively, with 8 bases between them. The CDR3 runs 12 residues. The CDR3 here is CASCSLNTEAFF. As DNA, the CDR3 is TGTGCCAGTTGCAGCTTGAACACTGAAGCTTTCTTT.

V usage is TRBV9 and J usage is TRBJ2-1; D might be TRBD2 (6 bases). The CDR3 loop spans 17 amino acids. Per the germline V gene, CDR1 is SGDLS and CDR2 is YYNGEE. Between the trimmed V and J ends, which lost 2 bases and 4 bases, there was a span of 19 bases. The CDR3, as DNA: TGTGCCAGCAGCGTTACTACGGGAGCTGGAGTTTACAATGAGCAGTTCTTC. Its protein is CASSVTTGAGVYNEQFF.

This chain connects TRBV28 to TRBJ2-2, with TRBD1 matching 7 bases. CDR1 MDHEN and CDR2 SYDVKM come from the germline V gene. Losses at the gene ends were 10 bases for V and 6 bases for J; bases not matched to a gene: 14. The CDR3 covers 15 residues. The CDR3 coding sequence is TGTGCCATCGTGAAACCGACAGGGTGGGCCGGGGAGCTGTTTTTT. It is translated as CAIVKPTGWAGELFF. The full variable domain, in which reference TRBV28 and TRBJ2-2 provide the parts outside the CDR3, is DVKVTQSSRYLVKRTGEKVFLECVQDMDHENMFWYRQDPGLGLRLIYFSYDVKMKEKGDIPEGYSVSREKKERFSLILESASTNQTSMYLCAIVKPTGWAGELFFGEGSRLTVL.

This clone has a handful of counts. This chain uses TRBV4-1 with TRBJ2-3, with TRBD1 identical over 7 bases. V was clipped by 4 bases and J by 4 bases; unmatched bases: 11. CDR1 is MGHRA and CDR2 is YSYEKL in the germline V gene. This CDR3 region has 16 residues. CDR3 sequence (DNA): TGCGCCAGCAGCCGGACCGACAGGGTCTACGCAGATACGCAGTATTTT. Translated: CASSRTDRVYADTQYF.

The chain couples TRBV2 to TRBJ1-5; a possible D gene is TRBD1 (5 bases). This CDR3 is built from 14 residues. Germline lookup yields CDR1 SNHLY and CDR2 FYNNEI. Trimming removed 6 bases from V and 7 bases from J, with 16 bases in between. CDR3 loop: CASSPWGVGQPQHF. As DNA, the CDR3 is TGTGCCAGCAGCCCCTGGGGGGTGGGCCAGCCCCAGCATTTT.

The V gene is TRBV6-1, the J gene TRBJ2-1; 10 bases line up with TRBD2. The CDR3 is 15 residues long. Germline V lookup: CDR1 MNHNS, CDR2 SASEGT. V dropped 2 bases and J dropped 8; count of bases not matched to a gene: 6. The CDR3, as DNA: TGTGCCAGCAGTGAAAACCCTAGCGGGAGTGATGAGCAGTTCTTC. Its protein is CASSENPSGSDEQFF.

The CDR3 is CSVTGRRYEQYF. The DNA for the CDR3 is TGCAGCGTTACCGGCAGGCGCTACGAGCAGTACTTC. The chain combines TRBV29-1 with TRBJ2-7, with D unclear. Germline-derived CDR1 and CDR2 are SQVTM and ANQGSEA. V lost 5 bases, J lost 3 bases, and 11 bases lay in between. The CDR3 has 12 amino acids.

The CDR3 nucleotides read TGTGCCAGCAGCGACGGACAAGGCATCCCCTACGAGCAGTACTTC. It codes for CASSDGQGIPYEQYF. This chain connects TRBV2 to TRBJ2-7; D possibly corresponds to TRBD1 (5 bases). Trimming left V 6 bases short and J 2 bases short, with 17 bases between. Germline V lookup: CDR1 SNHLY, CDR2 FYNNEI. This CDR3 has 15 amino acids.

The CDR3 loop is CASSPRRGDTQYF. The CDR3 coding sequence is TGTGCCAGCAGCCCTAGGCGGGGAGATACGCAGTATTTT. This chain connects TRBV11-3 to TRBJ2-3, with D tentatively TRBD2 (6 bases). Germline lookup yields CDR1 SGHNT and CDR2 YENEEA. There are 13 residues in the CDR3. V gave up 5 bases and J gave up 5 bases, with 11 bases separating them.

This chain's CDR3 is CAWSVAGGRNTIYF. The CDR3 DNA reads as TGTGCCTGGAGTGTAGCGGGCGGCAGAAACACCATATATTTT. This sequence joins TRBV30 and TRBJ1-3; D call uncertain. V was cut by 0 bases and J by 5 bases, with 11 bases left in between. CDR1 and CDR2 from the germline V gene are GTSNPN and SVGIG (reference sequence). The CDR3 is 14 amino acids.